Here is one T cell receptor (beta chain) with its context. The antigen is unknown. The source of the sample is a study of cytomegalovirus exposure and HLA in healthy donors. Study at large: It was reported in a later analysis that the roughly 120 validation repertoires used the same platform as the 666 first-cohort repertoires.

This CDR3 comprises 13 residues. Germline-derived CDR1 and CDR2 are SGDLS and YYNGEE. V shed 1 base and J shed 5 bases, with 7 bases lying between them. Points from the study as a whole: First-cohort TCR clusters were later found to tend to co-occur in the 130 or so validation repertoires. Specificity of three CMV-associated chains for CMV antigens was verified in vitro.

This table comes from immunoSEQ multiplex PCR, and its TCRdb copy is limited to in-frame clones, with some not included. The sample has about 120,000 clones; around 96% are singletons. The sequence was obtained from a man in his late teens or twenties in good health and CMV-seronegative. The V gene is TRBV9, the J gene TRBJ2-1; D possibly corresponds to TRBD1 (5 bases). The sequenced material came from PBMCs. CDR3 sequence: CASSVSGNNEQFF. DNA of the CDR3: TGTGCCAGCAGCGTATCAGGGAACAATGAGCAGTTCTTC.